Below, 11 T cell receptor beta chains from the same sample are listed, as sequenced in a study of cytomegalovirus exposure and HLA in healthy donors. Primers: 60 Vbeta forward and 13 Jbeta reverse. Libraries were prepared by immunoSEQ multiplex PCR; TCRdb keeps only in-frame clonotypes and omits some of them. The table lists around 100,000 clones, 76% of them singletons. The sequenced material came from PBMCs. The origin of the receptors is a man aged 35-49 years in good health and CMV-seronegative.

This clone showed up just a few times. The V call is TRBV5-1, the J call TRBJ1-2; 7 bases line up with TRBD1. Germline CDR1 SGHRS, CDR2 YFSETQ. V gave up 4 bases and J gave up 6 bases; unmatched junction bases: 12. The CDR3 consists of 15 residues. CDR3: CASSPGAGTGDGYTF. For the CDR3, the DNA is TGCGCCAGCAGCCCAGGAGCCGGAACAGGGGATGGCTACACCTTC.

The V call is TRBV9, the J call TRBJ1-3, with TRBD1 matching over 9 bases. V trimming: 0 bases; J trimming: 4 bases; junction bases outside the gene matches: 2. The V gene's germline CDR1 is SGDLS and CDR2 YYNGEE. The CDR3 has 15 amino acids. DNA of the CDR3: TGTGCCAGCAGCGTAGCTGGGACAGGGGGAAACACCATATATTTT. This encodes CASSVAGTGGNTIYF. The entire variable domain, with the rest obtained from reference TRBV9 and TRBJ1-3, is as follows: DSGVTQTPKHLITATGQRVTLRCSPRSGDLSVYWYQQSLDQGLQFLIQYYNGEERAKGNILERFSAQQFPDLHSELNLSSLELGDSALYFCASSVAGTGGNTIYFGEGSWLTVV.

This clone has just a few counts. V usage is TRBV6-5 and J usage is TRBJ1-1; weak D call: TRBD1 (5 bases). Germline V lookup: CDR1 MNHEY, CDR2 SVGAGI. The CDR3 totals 14 residues. V dropped 6 bases and J dropped 4 bases, with 15 bases sitting between them. CDR3 sequence: CASRGRGLGTEAFF. The CDR3 DNA reads TGTGCCAGCAGGGGGCGGGGCTTGGGCACTGAAGCTTTCTTT.

V is TRBV6-6 and J is TRBJ1-2, with D maybe TRBD1 (6 bases). V was clipped by 2 bases and J by 3 bases, with 13 bases between them. CDR3 length equals 15 residues. Germline V CDR1 and CDR2: MNHNY, SVGAGI (reference sequence). CDR3 DNA sequence: TGTGCCAGCAGTTACGCGACAGGAGGTTACTATGGCTACACCTTC. Protein product: CASSYATGGYYGYTF.

In its sample, this clone was seen a few times. This chain joins TRBV10-3 and TRBJ2-6, with D unclear. Between the trimmed V and J ends, which lost 11 bases and 0 bases, there was a span of 11 bases. The CDR3 contains 14 residues. The germline gives CDR1 ENHRY, CDR2 SYGVKD. The CDR3 nucleotides read TGTGCCGTGACAAGCCCCTCTGGGGCCAACGTCCTGACTTTC. Protein sequence: CAVTSPSGANVLTF.

The genes are TRBV7-8 and TRBJ1-4; TRBD1 is a possible D gene (6 bases). Germline lookup yields CDR1 SGHVS and CDR2 FQNEAQ. Trimming took 1 base from V and 3 from J, leaving 9 bases between them. This CDR3 region has 15 residues. CDR3 protein: CASSLDRVPNEKLFF. CDR3 sequence (DNA): TGTGCCAGCAGCTTAGACAGGGTTCCTAATGAAAAACTGTTTTTT.

V and J are TRBV2 and TRBJ1-1; 7 nucleotides match TRBD1. V gave up 6 bases and J gave up 3 bases; unmatched junction bases: 10. The CDR3 extends over 15 amino acids. Germline V CDR1 and CDR2: SNHLY, FYNNEI. The CDR3 here is CASRGPGGGDTEAFF. The CDR3 DNA reads as TGTGCCAGCAGAGGGCCAGGGGGTGGGGACACTGAAGCTTTCTTT. Full variable domain (missing parts from reference TRBV2 and TRBJ1-1): EPEVTQTPSHQVTQMGQEVILRCVPISNHLYFYWYRQILGQKVEFLVSFYNNEISEKSEIFDDQFSVERPDGSNFTLKIRSTKLEDSAMYFCASRGPGGGDTEAFFGQGTRLTVV.

The chain recombines TRBV18 with TRBJ2-7, with TRBD1 identical over 8 bases. This CDR3 comprises 15 residues. The V gene's germline CDR1 is KGHSH and CDR2 LQKENI. Losses at the gene ends were 2 bases for V and 7 bases for J; bases not matched to a gene: 10. The CDR3: CASSPGTGGAQEQYV. The DNA of the CDR3 is TGTGCCAGCTCACCAGGGACAGGCGGGGCCCAGGAGCAGTACGTC.

The CDR3 region has the DNA TGTGCCAGCAGTGCTAGGACAGGGGGCGGAAATGAGCAGTTCTTC. Protein sequence: CASSARTGGGNEQFF. The chain joins TRBV6-4 to TRBJ2-1; 11 bases map to TRBD1. The CDR3 spans 15 residues. V shed 4 bases and J 7 bases; nucleotides not matched to a gene: 6. In germline, CDR1 is MRHNA, CDR2 SNTAGT.

The rearrangement uses TRBV30 and TRBJ2-5, with TRBD2 as a possible D gene (5 bases). Germline CDR1 and CDR2: GTSNPN and SVGIG (reference sequence). Trimming shortened V by 3 bases and J by 4 bases, and 9 bases separated the two germline ends. The CDR3 loop spans 12 amino acids. The CDR3 sequence: CAWSTRLETQYF. CDR3 coding DNA: TGTGCCTGGAGCACTAGATTAGAGACCCAGTACTTC.

The rearrangement joins TRBV5-1 to TRBJ2-3; 12 nucleotides line up with TRBD2. Per germline, CDR1 SGHRS and CDR2 YFSETQ. CDR3 length equals 17 residues. V lost 2 bases to trimming and J lost 2 bases; unmatched junction nucleotides: 6. For the CDR3, the DNA is TGCGCCAGCAGCTTCGGACTAGCGGGGACCGACACAGATACGCAGTATTTT. Its protein product is CASSFGLAGTDTDTQYF.